This T cell receptor beta chain was observed in a study of OX40 agonist ivuxolimab in advanced cancers. The CDR3 is 16 residues long. The V gene's germline CDR1 is SGHTA and CDR2 FQGNSA. Between the trimmed V and J ends, which lost 4 bases and 2 bases, there was a span of 15 bases. The method was immunoSEQ multiplex PCR; TCRdb's version includes in-frame clones alone and lacks a portion of them. The top ten clones hold roughly 2.1% of a sample with around 66,000 clones, roughly 87% of them seen once. This clonotype originated in an adult with an advanced solid tumor such as melanoma, head and neck, liver or kidney cancer. This specimen consisted of CD4+ or CD8+ T cells sorted from blood, obtained in a trial of the OX40 agonist ivuxolimab. The V and J genes are TRBV7-2 and TRBJ2-1; D ambiguous. The chain's CDR3 is CASSSKRPVPYNEQFF. CDR3 sequence (DNA): TGTGCCAGCAGCTCTAAGAGGCCCGTTCCCTACAATGAGCAGTTCTTC.